This T cell receptor beta chain was obtained from a study of vaccination and CD4 T cells after COVID-19. Overall study results and limits: The median proportion of reactive clones detected only post-vaccination in convalescent patients was more than 65%.

This clonotype was detected a few times. The antigen is not known. Sequence data for DNA of cultured CD4+ T cells were generated by the Oncomine TCR Beta short-read assay. Investigators obtained genomic DNA by extraction from cultured CD4+ T cells. From the PCR reads, TCRdb called clonotypes with MiXCR, one entry per CDR3 protein. The sample consists of roughly 9,800 distinct CDR3 sequences, about 32% of them appearing once. Described treatment: roughly nine-day PBMC culture with coronavirus spike peptide pools or control peptides (ViraFEST assay). An unexposed donor provided the CD4+ T cells, which were collected before the COVID-19 pandemic (2011-2018). IL-2 at about 10 IU/ml and peptide pools at 8.5 to 10 ug/ml were added to PBMCs cultured at about 2 million per well. Unexposed-donor CD4+ T cells were probed with SARS-CoV-2 S/N and four cold-coronavirus spikes, cells permitting. This TCR was sampled from a human donor in good health. The material sequenced was CD4+ T cells from blood, cultured in vitro.

In nucleotides, the CDR3 is TGTGCCAGCAGCTTAGCGGGACAAGGAGCTTTCTTT. Its translation: CASSLAGQGAFF. The J gene is TRBJ1-1, the V gene TRBV7-2, with D maybe TRBD1 (6 bases). Germline V CDR1 and CDR2: SGHTA, FQGNSA. This CDR3 contains 12 residues. Trimming stripped 0 bases from V and 10 bases from J, with 9 bases between.